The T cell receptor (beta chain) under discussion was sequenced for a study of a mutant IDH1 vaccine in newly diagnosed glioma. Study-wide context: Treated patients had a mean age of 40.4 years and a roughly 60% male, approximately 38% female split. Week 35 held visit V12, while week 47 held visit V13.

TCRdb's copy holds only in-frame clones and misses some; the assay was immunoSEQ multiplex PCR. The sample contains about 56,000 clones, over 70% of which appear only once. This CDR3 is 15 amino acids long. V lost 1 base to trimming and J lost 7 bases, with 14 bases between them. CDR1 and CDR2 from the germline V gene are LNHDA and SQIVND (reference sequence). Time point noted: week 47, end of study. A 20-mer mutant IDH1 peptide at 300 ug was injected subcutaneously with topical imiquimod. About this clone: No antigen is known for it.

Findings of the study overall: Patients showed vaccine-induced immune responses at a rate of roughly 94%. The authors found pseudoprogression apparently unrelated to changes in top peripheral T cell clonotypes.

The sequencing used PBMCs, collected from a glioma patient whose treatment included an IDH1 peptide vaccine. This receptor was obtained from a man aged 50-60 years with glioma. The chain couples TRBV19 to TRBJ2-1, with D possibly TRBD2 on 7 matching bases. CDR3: CASSIGGGLGNEQFF. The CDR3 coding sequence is TGTGCCAGTAGTATAGGGGGGGGGCTAGGAAATGAGCAGTTCTTC.